These T cell receptor beta chains were read from a single sample in a study of cytomegalovirus exposure and HLA in healthy donors. Profiled with immunoSEQ multiplex PCR; TCRdb holds only in-frame clones, not every one. This sample has some 60,000 clones; over 70% occur once, and the top ten carry roughly 3.5%. Sequencing was performed on PBMCs. These receptors came from a woman between 40 and 55 years old in good health and CMV-seronegative. The CDR3 runs from the conserved cysteine through the conserved F or W. The order of the fields is V gene, J gene, D gene, clone size, CDR3 DNA, CDR3 protein. The D gene is left open where the match is weak. Clone size is given for some rows only: seen once, a few or many times, or a class if the clone is expanded.

TRBV21-1	TRBJ1-1	-	-	TGTGCCAGCAGCAAATGGGGAGGTAAGGGACTCCCTAACACTGAAGCTTTCTTT	CASSKWGGKGLPNTEAFF
TRBV28	TRBJ2-6	-	-	TGTGCCAGCAGTTTATTTGGGGGCACTGGGGCCAACGTCCTGACTTTC	CASSLFGGTGANVLTF
TRBV18	TRBJ1-1	-	-	TGTGCCAGCTCACCGGGGGGGCGGAACACTGAAGCTTTCTTT	CASSPGGRNTEAFF
TRBV27	TRBJ2-2	TRBD1	-	TGTGCCAGCAGTAGGGGGACAGGGGGGGCCGGGGAGCTGTTTTTT	CASSRGTGGAGELFF
TRBV7-3	TRBJ2-1	TRBD1	-	TGTGCCAGCAGCCCCCGGGTGGGGGGGACAGGGATCTACAATGAGCAGTTCTTC	CASSPRVGGTGIYNEQFF
TRBV4-3	TRBJ2-7	TRBD1	-	TGCGCCAGCAGCCGGACAGGGATAGGCTCCTACGAGCAGTACTTC	CASSRTGIGSYEQYF
TRBV7-2	TRBJ2-5	-	-	TGTGCCAGCAGCTTCGGAGAGACCCAGTACTTC	CASSFGETQYF
TRBV7-2	TRBJ1-1	-	once	TGTGCCAGCAGCTTGGGCAATATAGGGGTCGAAGCTTTCTTT	CASSLGNIGVEAFF
TRBV4-3	TRBJ2-2	-	-	TGCGCCAGCAGCCGAACGGGTCGCACCGGGGAGCTGTTTTTT	CASSRTGRTGELFF
TRBV5-1	TRBJ1-4	-	once	TGCGCCAGCAGCCCCCGAGGGGAGGGGGAAAAACTGTTTTTT	CASSPRGEGEKLFF
TRBV6-5	TRBJ1-1	TRBD1	-	TGTGCCAGCAGTCATCGGACAGGGGGGAACACTGAAGCTTTCTTT	CASSHRTGGNTEAFF
TRBV7-3	TRBJ2-7	-	-	TGTGCCAGCAGCTTATATCCCCGTCGGCGGGACGGCTCCTACGAGCAGTACTTC	CASSLYPRRRDGSYEQYF
TRBV14	TRBJ2-7	TRBD1	-	TGTGCCAGCAGCCAAGAATACGCGACAGGGGCCTCGCAGACCTACGAGCAGTACTTC	CASSQEYATGASQTYEQYF
TRBV27	TRBJ2-7	-	-	TGTGCCAGCAGTCCCTCGAGTGTTGCCGAGCAGTACTTC	CASSPSSVAEQYF
TRBV28	TRBJ2-1	-	-	TGTGCCGGCCATGGGGTCGGGAGCGATGAGCAGTTCTTC	CAGHGVGSDEQFF
TRBV5-1	TRBJ2-7	TRBD1	-	TGCGCCAGCAGCCCCGATCCGGGACAGGGGTTCTACGAGCAGTACTTC	CASSPDPGQGFYEQYF
TRBV10-3	TRBJ2-5	-	-	TGTGCCATCAGTGCGGGAGAGACCCAGTACTTC	CAISAGETQYF
TRBV7-8	TRBJ1-1	-	once	TGTGCCAGCAGCACAAGACAGATCTCTGAAGCTTTCTTT	CASSTRQISEAFF
TRBV4-3	TRBJ2-5	-	few	TGCGCCAGCAGCCTAACGATAGCGGAGCAAGAGACCCAGTACTTC	CASSLTIAEQETQYF
TRBV6-5	TRBJ1-5	-	-	TGTGCCAGCGCTGAGGGGGGGCCCCATCAGCCCCAGCATTTT	CASAEGGPHQPQHF
TRBV9	TRBJ2-7	TRBD1	-	TGTGCCAGCAGCGGAGGGGGCAAGGGTGAGCAGTACTTC	CASSGGGKGEQYF
TRBV4-1	TRBJ1-3	TRBD1	-	TGCGCCAGCAGCCCACGGACAGGGCCAGCGTCTGGAAACACCATATATTTT	CASSPRTGPASGNTIYF
TRBV27	TRBJ2-3	-	-	TGTGCCAGCAGTAGAACAGGGTATAGCACAGATACGCAGTATTTT	CASSRTGYSTDTQYF
TRBV10-3	TRBJ1-4	TRBD1	-	TGTGCCATCCAGCGCGACAGGGGTGAAAAACTGTTTTTT	CAIQRDRGEKLFF
TRBV5-4	TRBJ2-2	TRBD1	-	TGTGCCAGCAGAGCCGGACAGGGGGCACCTACCGGGGAGCTGTTTTTT	CASRAGQGAPTGELFF
TRBV7-6	TRBJ2-2	-	-	TGTGCCAGCAGCTTAGGGACAGCCGGGGAGCTGTTTTTT	CASSLGTAGELFF
TRBV9	TRBJ2-1	TRBD2	once	TGTGCCAGCACTGGGGGGCTAGCGGGAGGGTGGGACTACAATGAGCAGTTCTTC	CASTGGLAGGWDYNEQFF
TRBV11-2	TRBJ2-1	TRBD1	-	TGTGCCAGCAGCTTAGATATGGCAGGGGGCCGAAATGAGCAGTTCTTC	CASSLDMAGGRNEQFF
TRBV28	TRBJ1-4	TRBD1	-	TGTGCCAGCAGTCCGGGACAGGGGTATGAAAAACTGTTTTTT	CASSPGQGYEKLFF
TRBV13	TRBJ2-2	-	-	TGTGCCAGCAGCTCTAGAGTAGTAGACACCGGGGAGCTGTTTTTT	CASSSRVVDTGELFF
TRBV6-6	TRBJ2-1	-	-	TGTGCCAGCCAAAGGGAGACCAATGAGCAGTTCTTC	CASQRETNEQFF
TRBV19	TRBJ2-3	TRBD2	-	TGTGCCAGTAGTAGAGGCTCCCTAGCGGGAGTCACAGATACGCAGTATTTT	CASSRGSLAGVTDTQYF
TRBV29-1	TRBJ1-1	-	-	TGCAGCGTTGCACGGTCGAACACTGAAGCTTTCTTT	CSVARSNTEAFF
TRBV9	TRBJ2-5	-	-	TGTGCCAGCAGCGTTCAGGGTCGGGAGACCCAGTACTTC	CASSVQGRETQYF
TRBV28	TRBJ1-2	-	-	TGTGCCAGCGGTCGTGCAGCCACGGGGGGCTACACCTTC	CASGRAATGGYTF
TRBV25-1	TRBJ2-3	-	once	TGTGCCAGCAGTGAAGGGGCAGGACGGAGCACAGATACGCAGTATTTT	CASSEGAGRSTDTQYF
TRBV28	TRBJ2-2	TRBD2	-	TGTGCCAGCAGTGGCGGGACTAGCGGAAACGGGGAGCTGTTTTTT	CASSGGTSGNGELFF
TRBV2	TRBJ2-2	TRBD2	-	TGTGCCAGCAGTGCCCGGGGCGGGGGTGCCACCGGGGAGCTGTTTTTT	CASSARGGGATGELFF
TRBV7-2	TRBJ2-1	-	-	TGTGCCAGCAGCTTAGTAGGGCCAGTGCGGGGTGAGCAGTTCTTC	CASSLVGPVRGEQFF
TRBV19	TRBJ2-5	TRBD2	few	TGTGCCAGTAGTATAACGGCGGCGGGAGGGCCGAGAGAGACCCAGTACTTC	CASSITAAGGPRETQYF